What follows is one T cell receptor (beta chain) and its context. What it binds is not known. The sample is drawn from a study of cytotoxic CD8 clonotypes in ibrutinib-treated CLL. Study-wide background: Each sample contained, on average, approximately 270,000 productive templates and roughly 96,000 productive rearrangements.

Assay: immunoSEQ multiplex PCR; the TCRdb copy retains only in-frame clones and omits some. The sample has about 160,000 clones, roughly 86% seen once. Whole-study results and caveats: The clonality went up when patients responded to ibrutinib and dropped back toward baseline at progression.

The clonotype comes from a human donor with chronic lymphocytic leukemia. The sample was PBMCs, taken after 12 months of ibrutinib treatment.

The chain's CDR3 is CASSASSGTSGHNEQFF. DNA of the CDR3: TGTGCCAGCAGCGCCTCGTCCGGGACTAGCGGACACAATGAGCAGTTCTTC. V gene TRBV9 combines with J gene TRBJ2-1; 11 bases align to TRBD2. The CDR3 sequence is 17 residues long. J gave up 5 bases and V 3 bases, and 10 bases lay outside the gene matches. Per germline, CDR1 SGDLS and CDR2 YYNGEE.